The T cell receptor beta chain under discussion was sequenced for a study of CD8 T cells in Susac syndrome. Study observations and caveats: The study's TCR sequencing and HLA analysis covered a relatively small number of individuals, and the study acknowledged this.

An input of about 0.5 to 1 ug of RNA was subjected to reverse transcription using random hexamers. Amplification of the TCR beta CDR3 was carried out by immunoSEQ multiplex PCR, which spanned a total of 54 Vbeta and 13 Jbeta segments. TCRdb re-derived calls from the immunoSEQ multiplex PCR reads in MiXCR, one entry per CDR3 protein. The top ten clones hold around 0.12% of a sample with roughly 130,000 distinct CDR3 sequences, roughly 96% of them seen once. A remark on this clonotype: Its antigen is as yet unknown.

The sequence was obtained from a human donor with multiple sclerosis. The material sequenced was CD4+ T cells from PBMCs.

The CDR3, as DNA: TGTGCCAGCAGGCGAGCAAAAGACAGGGCGGATGAAAAACTGTTTTTT. This gives the protein CASRRAKDRADEKLFF. The V call is TRBV28, the J call TRBJ1-4; 7 nucleotides align to TRBD1. J gave up 6 bases and V 6 bases, and 13 bases lay outside the gene matches. CDR3 length equals 16 residues. Germline CDR1 is MDHEN and CDR2 is SYDVKM.